A selection of T cell receptor beta chains follows, all from one sample in a study of cytomegalovirus exposure and HLA in healthy donors. Assay: immunoSEQ multiplex PCR; the TCRdb copy retains only in-frame clones and omits some. The sample records around 88,000 clones, 77% being singletons. Sequences were obtained from PBMCs. These receptors were obtained from a man in his forties or fifties in good health and CMV-seropositive. The CDR3 runs from the conserved cysteine through the conserved F or W. A D gene is named only where the DNA matches it firmly. Not all rows give a size; the values are once, few, many and, for expanded clones, a class.

CASSPLGVAYNSPLHF TGTGCCAGCAGCCCTTTGGGCGTAGCCTATAATTCACCCCTCCACTTT TRBV7-2 NA NA 16 TRBJ1-6
CASSELGLAGGSSTDTQYF TGTGCCAGCAGTGAATTGGGACTAGCGGGGGGCTCTAGCACAGATACGCAGTATTTT TRBV6-1 NA TRBD2 19 TRBJ2-3
CASSGRMRDTEAFF TGTGCCAGCAGCGGGAGGATGAGGGACACTGAAGCTTTCTTT TRBV7-9 NA NA 14 TRBJ1-1
CASRGTFWSEQYF TGTGCCAGCAGAGGGACTTTCTGGTCCGAGCAGTACTTC TRBV27 NA NA 13 TRBJ2-7
CASSKPGTSGGETQYF TGTGCCAGCAGTAAACCAGGGACTAGCGGGGGAGAGACCCAGTACTTC TRBV27 NA TRBD2 16 TRBJ2-5
CASSQSGVAGRDTQYF TGTGCCAGCAGCCAAAGTGGAGTAGCGGGAAGAGATACGCAGTATTTT TRBV14 NA TRBD2 16 TRBJ2-3
CASSVGENGGYGYTF TGTGCCAGCAGCGTAGGTGAGAATGGAGGCTATGGCTACACCTTC TRBV9 NA NA 15 TRBJ1-2
CASSATHRGVNYGYTF TGTGCCAGTAGCGCGACCCACAGGGGAGTGAACTATGGCTACACCTTC TRBV19 NA TRBD1 16 TRBJ1-2
CASTLQGVGGTGELFF TGTGCCAGCACCTTACAGGGGGTCGGTGGCACCGGGGAGCTGTTTTTT TRBV28 NA TRBD1 16 TRBJ2-2
CASSDGYGYTF TGTGCCAGCAGTGACGGCTATGGCTACACCTTC TRBV25-1 few NA 11 TRBJ1-2
CASRQVGSAVTGELFF TGTGCCAGCAGACAGGTTGGGTCGGCGGTCACCGGGGAGCTGTTTTTT TRBV7-2 NA NA 16 TRBJ2-2
CASRQGSYGYPF TGTGCCAGCAGACAGGGAAGCTATGGCTACCCCTTC TRBV6-5 NA NA 12 TRBJ1-2
CASSGETGAYEQYF TGTGCCAGCAGTGGGGAGACAGGGGCCTACGAGCAGTACTTC TRBV6-1 NA TRBD1 14 TRBJ2-7
CASSYQLRSNGYTF TGTGCCAGCAGCTACCAACTAAGGTCCAATGGCTACACCTTC TRBV7-8 few NA 14 TRBJ1-2
CASSSTAYGYTF TGTGCCAGCAGTTCTACCGCCTATGGCTACACCTTC TRBV28 NA NA 12 TRBJ1-2
CASSLEGRDEQYF TGCGCCAGCAGCTTGGAGGGGAGGGACGAGCAGTACTTC TRBV5-1 once TRBD2 13 TRBJ2-7
CASSKAFRGRRQPQHF TGTGCCAGCAGCAAAGCATTCAGGGGGCGTCGGCAGCCCCAGCATTTT TRBV21-1 NA NA 16 TRBJ1-5
CAWSVGGAGETQYF TGTGCCTGGAGTGTGGGAGGGGCCGGAGAGACCCAGTACTTC TRBV30 NA TRBD2 14 TRBJ2-5
CASSWGAVRIYSGGNTIYF TGTGCCAGCAGCTGGGGTGCGGTAAGAATTTATTCGGGAGGAAACACCATATATTTT TRBV5-6 NA NA 19 TRBJ1-3
CATSTFLGGNTEAFF TGTGCCACCAGCACTTTCCTCGGAGGGAACACTGAAGCTTTCTTT TRBV15 few NA 15 TRBJ1-1
CASSYLPQGNTEAFF TGTGCCAGCAGTTACCTACCACAGGGGAACACTGAAGCTTTCTTT TRBV6-5 NA NA 15 TRBJ1-1
CASRVGGKEQYF TGCGCCAGCCGGGTGGGGGGGAAGGAGCAGTACTTC TRBV5-1 few TRBD2 12 TRBJ2-5
CASSLGGGSQETQYF TGTGCCAGCAGCTTAGGAGGCGGGTCCCAAGAGACCCAGTACTTC TRBV7-3 NA NA 15 TRBJ2-5
CASSEKLGAFF TGTGCCAGCAGTGAAAAACTAGGGGCTTTCTTT TRBV6-1 NA NA 11 TRBJ1-1
CSVGPRTGLNTGELFF TGCAGCGTTGGCCCTAGGACAGGGTTGAACACCGGGGAGCTGTTTTTT TRBV29-1 NA TRBD1 16 TRBJ2-2
CATSRAEGQGSPLHF TGTGCCACCAGCAGAGCCGAGGGACAGGGCTCACCCCTCCACTTT TRBV15 NA TRBD1 15 TRBJ1-6
CAIRGTRDQPQHF TGTGCCATCAGGGGGACAAGGGATCAGCCCCAGCATTTT TRBV10-3 NA NA 13 TRBJ1-5
CASSLRTGGYGYTF TGTGCCAGCAGCTTAAGGACAGGGGGCTATGGCTACACCTTC TRBV7-8 NA TRBD1 14 TRBJ1-2
CASTKTQPGYLEPGELFF TGTGCCAGCACGAAGACACAACCAGGCTACCTTGAACCCGGGGAGCTGTTTTTT TRBV2 NA NA 18 TRBJ2-2
CASSPPGGGGYTF TGTGCCAGCAGCCCCCCGGGGGGAGGAGGCTACACCTTC TRBV11-1 NA NA 13 TRBJ1-2
CASGQGDEKLFF TGTGCCAGCGGCCAGGGGGATGAAAAACTGTTTTTT TRBV28 few TRBD1 12 TRBJ1-4
CASSWGGVGEQYF TGTGCCAGCAGCTGGGGGGGGGTTGGGGAGCAGTACTTC TRBV5-4 NA TRBD2 13 TRBJ2-7
CASSDFPEGSPLHF TGTGCCAGCAGTGACTTCCCGGAGGGGTCACCCCTCCACTTT TRBV6-5 NA NA 14 TRBJ1-6
CASSSGQGNYGYTF TGCGCCAGCAGCTCGGGACAGGGTAACTATGGCTACACCTTC TRBV5-1 NA TRBD1 14 TRBJ1-2
CASSLGGTGSYGYTF TGTGCCAGCAGCTTGGGAGGGACAGGGAGCTATGGCTACACCTTC TRBV5-6 NA TRBD1 15 TRBJ1-2
CASIPQRDSGANVLTF TGTGCCAGCATCCCCCAACGGGACTCTGGGGCCAACGTCCTGACCTTC TRBV7-2 NA NA 16 TRBJ2-6
CAWSGFLTDTQYF TGTGCCTGGAGTGGGTTCCTAACAGATACGCAGTATTTT TRBV30 NA NA 13 TRBJ2-3
CASSRGGGGARDEQFF TGTGCCAGCAGCCGTGGCGGCGGGGGGGCTAGGGATGAGCAGTTCTTC TRBV7-7 NA TRBD2 16 TRBJ2-1
CASSWDRVEETQYF TGCGCCAGCAGCTGGGACAGGGTAGAAGAGACCCAGTACTTC TRBV5-1 NA TRBD1 14 TRBJ2-5
CASSQNLAGNANTGELFF TGTGCCAGCAGCCAAAACTTAGCGGGGAACGCGAACACCGGGGAGCTGTTTTTT TRBV7-2 NA TRBD2 18 TRBJ2-2
CASSQDDRSYNSPLHF TGCGCCAGCAGCCAAGACGACAGAAGCTATAATTCACCCCTCCACTTT TRBV4-1 NA NA 16 TRBJ1-6
CASSLEGTSYEQYF TGTGCCAGCAGCTTGGAAGGGACTAGCTACGAGCAGTACTTC TRBV7-8 NA TRBD2 14 TRBJ2-7
CSVGTDKYSNQPQHF TGCAGCGTTGGGACAGACAAATATAGCAATCAGCCCCAGCATTTT TRBV29-1 NA NA 15 TRBJ1-5
CASSLYYGGHTDTQYF TGTGCCAGCAGCTTGTATTACGGGGGGCACACAGATACGCAGTATTTT TRBV5-8 NA NA 16 TRBJ2-3
CASSLLGGSSTDTQYF TGTGCCAGCAGCCTCCTTGGCGGGTCTAGCACAGATACGCAGTATTTT TRBV9 NA NA 16 TRBJ2-3
CASSGGSEANTGELFF TGTGCCAGCAGCGGGGGGTCGGAAGCGAACACCGGGGAGCTGTTTTTT TRBV11-2 NA NA 16 TRBJ2-2
CASSRPGTSYNEQFF TGTGCCAGCAGCCGGCCGGGTACGTCCTACAATGAGCAGTTCTTC TRBV7-9 NA NA 15 TRBJ2-1